The TCR beta chain under discussion was sequenced for a study of cytomegalovirus exposure and HLA in healthy donors (dated by TCRdb to the late 2010s). The study in broad terms: An earlier analysis of a few hundred of the donors reported 276 Gb of sequence data and 117 million unique TCR beta sequences obtained from around 170 million T cells. Roughly 300 gigabases of sequencing data and approximately 84 million unique TCR sequences were included in an early release covering over 600 HLA-typed donors. Among the roughly 410 genotyped donors, under 90% belonged to the genetic ancestry cluster associated with self-reported Caucasian donors. The study aimed to test whether signatures of past pathogen exposure could be identified by cataloging public T cell receptors. The study used immunosequencing to profile the T cell repertoires of approximately 630 subjects and linked those repertoires to cytomegalovirus serostatus. A separate validation cohort of over 95 different subjects was used in addition to the approximately 700-subject first cohort. To predict cytomegalovirus infection status, the study brought together high-throughput TCR immunosequencing, statistical association of individual TCRs with disease status, and machine learning. A later analysis re-analyzed previously published TCR beta repertoires from roughly 690 donors and added high-resolution HLA genotyping to study TCR occurrence patterns. Rather than using new phenotypic data, the later analysis identified candidate immune exposures from TCR beta sequences and from how often those sequences occurred across donors. An earlier analysis of 500 to 750 of the donors applied high-throughput TCR beta sequencing to assess whether each TCR beta V gene segment acted as functional or pseudogenic. Donor age, sex, ethnicity and CMV serostatus were compiled alongside the repertoire data. Genome-wide SNP genotypes for about 60% of the 666 donors were used in a later genetic analysis, which treated that subset as a discovery cohort. All discovery cohort repertoires had been generated using a single sequencing platform. HLA typing included class I and class II loci at four-digit resolution. Typing coverage varied by locus: about 629-640 donors for A, B, C, DRB1 and DQB1; about 520 for DQA1; nearly 610 for DPA1; under 490 for DPB1. Four or five DR-DQ haplotypes were handled as single units for association and clustering because linkage in the cohort was strong. Across approximately 420 genotyped donors of the cohort, an average of roughly 250,000 unique TCR beta nucleotide sequences per donor were sequenced, and 15% to 20% of those sequences were non-productive. Broader findings and caveats from the paper: Because HLA typing was missing for some donors at each locus, association tests included only the typed subset. A further reported finding was that TCR beta sequences accurately predicted the HLA-A and HLA-B alleles for most subjects in the first cohort. A total of fewer than 200 TCR beta chains were listed by the study as associated with cytomegalovirus. Specific HLA alleles were associated with roughly 16,000 TCR beta sequences at a false discovery rate of 0.05 in a later analysis. The earlier analysis of about 600 of the donors excluded around 17 rarely observed V segments, including chromosome 9 orphons, because counts were too low. The sequencing pipeline was judged likely to have produced a cluster of highly shared sequence variants as a technical artifact. CMV serostatus was the only immune exposure information available for the cohort. V-gene and J-gene trimming of TCR beta chains was associated with a missense DCLRE1C variant in a later genetic analysis, and the association was replicated in an independent cohort. Correlated functional status among segregating V segments might be attributable to linkage disequilibrium, but an unknown experimental factor could not be ruled out. Because the 87-base-pair reads could not distinguish some IMGT-functional V segments, including TRBV6-2 and TRBV6-3, those segments were excluded. In a later analysis, HLA-associated TCR beta chains showed more clonal expansion and lower generation probabilities than non-associated chains that were equally common. A later analysis reported that several top co-occurrence clusters appeared linked to parvovirus B19, influenza, CMV and Epstein-Barr virus. This cohort had only TCR beta chains sequenced, and the lack of alpha or paired-chain data limited which features could be detected. According to a later genetic analysis, donors in an Asian-associated ancestry cluster had fewer N-insertions in productive TCRs than the roughly 700-donor mean. The classifier was reported to diagnose cytomegalovirus status with high specificity and sensitivity in both the original and validation cohorts. Most CMV-associated TCR beta chains appeared to be HLA-restricted in a later analysis, and the HLA associations seemed to be driven largely by CMV exposure. Across donors, most TCR sequences were observed very rarely, whereas some public TCRs were present in many individuals. When HLA alleles, especially DR and DQ, strongly co-occurred, attributing TCR associations to individual alleles was difficult. A later analysis found that TCR association rates varied across HLA loci, with DRB1 alleles showing the most associated TCRs and HLA-C alleles the fewest. It was suggested by the authors that the approach could potentially be generalized to other disease states and immunological phenotypes. In vitro tests confirmed that a few of the cytomegalovirus-associated TCR beta chains recognize cytomegalovirus antigens. An earlier analysis of approximately 600 of the donors showed that most TCR beta V segments appeared in productive rearrangements either about 90% or about 30% of the time, which broadly matched IMGT annotations. Sequencing depth was assumed to be roughly uniform across donors in the presence/absence analyses, though that assumption may not hold.

The cohort was made up of hundreds of healthy bone marrow donors. At the time of sampling, every cohort member was nominally healthy, though immune exposures that went unrecorded were likely present. The donor tested CMV seronegative and was one of the 352 seronegative cohort members. A peripheral blood sample was collected from each donor, and TCR beta sequencing was performed on peripheral blood mononuclear cells. The Qiagen DNeasy Blood Extraction Kit was used to extract genomic DNA from the blood cell samples. Its CDR3 holds 14 amino acids, cysteine through phenylalanine. Only the CDR3 portion is preserved as DNA: 42 bases, with reading frame beginning at the first base. V loses 5 bases of germline sequence and J loses 1 base, and the interval between the two ends is 11 bases. CDR1 KGHSH and CDR2 LQKENI are derived from the germline V gene. The library was obtained by the immunoSEQ multiplex PCR assay. A mixture of 60 forward primers for TCR Vbeta segments and 13 reverse primers for TCR Jbeta segments was used in the multiplex PCR. The CDR3 region of rearranged TCR beta genes was amplified from genomic DNA by a multiplex PCR assay. Amplified TCR beta libraries were sequenced as 87-base-pair reads on the Illumina HiSeq System. In the paper's pipeline: A later analysis counted approximately 76 million unique TCR beta chains across the 640 or so repertoires, and roughly 10 million of these chains were shared by at least two donors. A nearest-neighbor algorithm error-corrected the raw reads and collapsed the reads into unique sequences, merging closely related sequences to remove PCR and sequencing errors. V, D and J gene segments were assigned by aligning CDR3 sequences to IMGT reference sequences. Each retained sequence needed at least a six-nucleotide match to both a V gene segment and a J gene segment. Rearrangements were classified as productive when the CDR3 lacked stop codons and remained in frame with V and J, and all other rearrangements were classified as non-productive. Following IMGT convention, CDR3 was defined as the stretch from the second conserved V-encoded cysteine up to the conserved J-encoded phenylalanine. Sequences without an unambiguous match to a single V gene segment were excluded from the earlier analysis of a few hundred of the donors. An earlier analysis of fewer than 750 of the donors called V segments functional above 56.7% productive rearrangements and segregating when the between-donor standard deviation exceeded 5%. A statistical classification framework was developed to diagnose cytomegalovirus status using the catalog of TCR beta chain sequences. A later analysis assigned V and J genes by comparing TCR nucleotide sequences with IMGT/GENE-DB human TR gene sequences. The TCRdist pipeline was used in a later analysis to assign CDR3 sequences and most-parsimonious VDJ recombination scenarios. In a later analysis, each TCR beta chain was defined by its CDR3 amino acid sequence together with its V-gene family, and reads without a unique V-gene family were excluded. In a later analysis, 450 to 600 highly shared, low-generation-probability nucleotide sequences were removed to address suspected cross-contamination and a sequencing artifact. In a later analysis, a clonal expansion index for each public chain was calculated from normalized within-repertoire ranks of inferred template counts. In a later analysis, generation probabilities were computed with a VDJ recombination model fitted to out-of-frame rearrangements, and the resulting probabilities were checked against IGoR. Hypergeometric tests were used in a later analysis to score TCR-TCR, TCR-HLA and TCR-CMV co-occurrence, with a repertoire-size bias correction applied to the TCR pairs. False discovery rates were estimated in a later analysis by permuting HLA or CMV assignments 20 times. A later analysis grouped co-occurring TCRs with DBSCAN, adding TCRdist sequence similarity when clustering within HLA-allele-positive subsets. Repertoires with fewer than 30,000 or more than 120,000 public chains, plus five repertoires with anomalous nucleotide sharing, were excluded from co-occurrence clustering. Imported from immuneACCESS, the table was reduced by TCRdb to in-frame sequences with V and J called. These copies leave out some clones; in studies compared against another copy, an unresolved V gene accounts for under half, and the cause of the remainder is not known. That table is the source of V, J and clone size, and D and trimming were worked out from the DNA. In this sample the table shows 110,000 to 150,000 clones, roughly 80% of which occur a single time. The ten biggest clones cover about 5% of the sample.

This clone is a singleton in its sample. Its antigen is still unknown. Per-nucleotide qualities are absent, and no much larger clonotype sits a single base away. This receptor was obtained from a man aged 40-49 years in good health and CMV-seronegative. The source material was PBMCs. In this chain, TRBV18 is recombined with TRBJ1-1; too little of a D gene remains to name it. The CDR3 loop reads CASSVREGNTEAFF. The DNA sequence is TGTGCCAGCTCAGTCCGGGAGGGGAACACTGAAGCTTTCTTT.